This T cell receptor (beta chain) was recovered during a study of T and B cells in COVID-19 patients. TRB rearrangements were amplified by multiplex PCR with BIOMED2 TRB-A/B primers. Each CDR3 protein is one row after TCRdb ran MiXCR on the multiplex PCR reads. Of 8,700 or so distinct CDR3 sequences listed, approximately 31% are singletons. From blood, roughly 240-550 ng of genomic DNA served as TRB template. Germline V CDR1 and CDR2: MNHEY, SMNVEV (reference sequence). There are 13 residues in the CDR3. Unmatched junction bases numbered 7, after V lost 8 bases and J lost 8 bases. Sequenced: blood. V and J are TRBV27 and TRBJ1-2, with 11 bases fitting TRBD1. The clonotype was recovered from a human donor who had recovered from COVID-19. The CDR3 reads CASGGQGVLGYTF. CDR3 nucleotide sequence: TGTGCCAGCGGGGGACAGGGGGTATTAGGCTACACCTTC.